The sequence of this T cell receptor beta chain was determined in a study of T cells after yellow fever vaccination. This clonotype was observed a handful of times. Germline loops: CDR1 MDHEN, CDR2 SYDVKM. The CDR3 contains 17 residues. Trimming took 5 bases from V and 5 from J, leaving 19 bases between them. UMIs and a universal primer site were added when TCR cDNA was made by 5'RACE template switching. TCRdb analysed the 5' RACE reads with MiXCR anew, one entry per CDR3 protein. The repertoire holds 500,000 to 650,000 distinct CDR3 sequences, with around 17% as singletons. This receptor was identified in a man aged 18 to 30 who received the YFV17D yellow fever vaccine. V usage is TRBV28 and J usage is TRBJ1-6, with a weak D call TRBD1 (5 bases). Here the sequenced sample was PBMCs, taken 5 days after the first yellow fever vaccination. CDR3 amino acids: CASSTPDSLKDNSPLHF. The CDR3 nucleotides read TGTGCCAGCAGTACCCCTGACAGTTTAAAGGATAATTCACCCCTCCACTTT.